The 10 T cell receptor beta chains below come from one sample, sequenced in a study of cytomegalovirus exposure and HLA in healthy donors. Assay: immunoSEQ multiplex PCR; the TCRdb copy retains only in-frame clones and omits some. The table includes approximately 150,000 clones, more than 85% detected once. Input material: PBMCs. Receptors were obtained from a man aged 18 to 30 in good health and CMV-seronegative.

This chain links TRBV29-1 with TRBJ2-1; the match to TRBD2 covers 9 bases. Trimming took 6 bases from V and 7 from J; bases not matched to a gene: 10. This CDR3 has 14 residues. Germline CDR1 and CDR2: SQVTM and ANQGSEA. Here the CDR3 reads CSVSGRLLQNEQFF. Here the CDR3 DNA reads TGCAGCGTAAGCGGGAGGCTTCTCCAGAATGAGCAGTTCTTC.

The chain has TRBV10-2 and TRBJ2-1; TRBD2 matches at 9 bases. The CDR3 consists of 15 residues. Germline CDR1 and CDR2: WSHSY and SAAADI. V lost 7 bases to trimming and J lost 8 bases; unmatched junction nucleotides: 12. The CDR3 is CASKARGGAKDEQFF. CDR3 coding DNA: TGCGCCAGCAAGGCCCGCGGGGGGGCCAAGGATGAGCAGTTCTTC.

The rearrangement uses TRBV11-3 and TRBJ2-1; TRBD1 matches at 9 bases. The CDR3 has 15 amino acids. Looked up from germline, CDR1 is SGHNT and CDR2 is YENEEA. J gave up 5 bases and V 5 bases, and 7 bases lay outside the gene matches. The CDR3 here is CASSPGTGLDNEQFF. The CDR3 coding sequence is TGTGCCAGCAGCCCCGGGACAGGGCTCGACAATGAGCAGTTCTTC.

This clone has just one count. The chain recombines TRBV2 with TRBJ2-4, with D maybe TRBD1 (6 bases). Trimming took off 4 bases at V and 12 bases at J, with 13 bases between the two ends. The CDR3 is 12 residues long. Per germline, CDR1 SNHLY and CDR2 FYNNEI. The CDR3, as DNA: TGTGCCAGCAGTGGCCTAGAAGGGGGTCAGTACTTC. Protein: CASSGLEGGQYF.

The genes are TRBV7-9 and TRBJ2-7; 8 nucleotides match TRBD2. V lost 5 bases and J lost 5; bases outside the gene matches: 5. This CDR3 region has 13 residues. Germline CDR1 reads SEHNR; CDR2 reads FQNEAQ (reference sequence). Written as DNA, the CDR3 is TGTGCCAGCAGCCGGGAGGGGGGCAACGAGCAGTACGTC. It encodes CASSREGGNEQYV.

The chain has TRBV11-3 and TRBJ1-6, with no clear D. The CDR3 is made up of 13 amino acids. V gave up 3 bases and J gave up 8 bases, with 8 bases separating them. The germline V gene encodes CDR1 SGHNT and CDR2 YENEEA. The CDR3 region is CASSFNIDSPLHF. Here the CDR3 DNA reads TGTGCCAGCAGCTTCAACATTGATTCACCCCTCCACTTT.

This chain connects TRBV7-9 to TRBJ2-1, with a possible D match to TRBD1 (6 bases). Trimming took 7 bases from V and 5 from J, leaving 21 bases between them. This CDR3 spans 16 amino acids. Germline V gene lookup returns CDR1 SEHNR and CDR2 FQNEAQ (reference sequence). The CDR3 loop reads CASNSFNRAEDNEQFF. Written as DNA, the CDR3 is TGTGCCAGCAACTCCTTTAACAGGGCCGAGGACAATGAGCAGTTCTTC. Full variable domain (missing parts from reference TRBV7-9 and TRBJ2-1): DTGVSQNPRHKITKRGQNVTFRCDPISEHNRLYWYRQTLGQGPEFLTYFQNEAQLEKSRLLSDRFSAERPKGSFSTLEIQRTEQGDSAMYLCASNSFNRAEDNEQFFGPGTRLTVL.

The rearrangement joins TRBV7-8 to TRBJ2-7; TRBD1 might be the D (7 bases). CDR1 SGHVS and CDR2 FQNEAQ come from the germline V gene. The V gene lost 0 bases and the J gene lost 5 bases, with 17 bases spanning the gap. The CDR3 contains 16 residues. CDR3 sequence reads: CASSLAYGGGRDEQYF. CDR3 bases: TGTGCCAGCAGCTTAGCGTATGGAGGGGGCAGGGACGAGCAGTACTTC.

The chain joins TRBV6-1 to TRBJ2-5, with 10 bases aligning to TRBD1. Trimming at V came to 0 bases and at J to 5 bases, leaving 3 bases not matched to a gene. The CDR3 runs to 15 residues. CDR1 and CDR2 (germline): MNHNS, SASEGT. The CDR3 nucleotides are TGTGCCAGCAGTGAAGCGGGACAGGGGAGGGAGACCCAGTACTTC. Translating gives CASSEAGQGRETQYF.

This rearrangement joins TRBV5-4 to TRBJ1-2, with D unclear. The germline gives CDR1 SGHNT, CDR2 YYREEE (reference sequence). Trimming cost V 2 bases and J 6 bases, with 11 bases left between them. This CDR3 contains 13 residues. The CDR3 region is CASSLWTLNGYTF. CDR3 in DNA: TGTGCCAGCAGCTTATGGACTCTCAATGGCTACACCTTC.